This T cell receptor (beta chain) was retrieved from a study of T cell responses to AZD1222 COVID-19 vaccine (dated by TCRdb to about 2021). Looking at the study overall: AZD1222 recipients with second doses at about 4 weeks or about 12 weeks were pooled, because spike-specific TCR depth and breadth did not differ between schedules. TCR sequencing was performed for fewer than 250 trial participants, of whom 200 to 210 were given two doses of AZD1222 and around 25 were given two doses of MenACWY control vaccine. Trial participants were enrolled into age subgroups of 18-55, 56-69 and 70-plus years, which contained roughly 140, 27 and 60 TCR-sequenced participants, respectively.

The time point label for this specimen denotes: baseline before first vaccination. The vaccinee samples were drawn from two UK trials, COV001 and COV002, one of which was a single-blind randomized controlled phase 2/3 trial testing AZD1222 (ChAdOx1 nCoV-19) in healthy adults. For TCRbeta chain sequencing, PBMC samples from trial participants were taken at day 0 and at day 28 after the second dose. V and J lose 8 bases and 0 bases, and a span of 8 bases separates them. Taken from cysteine to phenylalanine, the CDR3 has 12 residues. Only the CDR3 portion is preserved as DNA: 36 bases, with reading frame beginning at the first base. General study outcomes and caveats: Nearly half of unique spike-specific TCRs reportedly recognized epitopes outside regions mutated in the B.1.351 and B.1.1.7 variants. The 56-69-year group was small, and its depth increase did not reach significance, likely because of low power. Conclusions about previously exposed vaccinees are limited because only a handful of AZD1222 recipients were SARS-CoV-2 seropositive at baseline. Because no day 14 peak-response samples were available, repertoires were characterized only after the peak T cell response. Vaccine-associated CD4 TCRs spanned the whole spike protein, with dominant responses in regions 160-218 and 743-854. Participants were mostly white British and included more females than males, and it was suggested by the authors that clonal diversity may have been underestimated. A significant rise in spike-specific TCR breadth and depth was observed after two AZD1222 doses relative to day 0 and relative to MenACWY recipients.

The CDR3 regions of human TCRbeta chains were analyzed by immunosequencing. On the authors' methods: TCRs in the repertoires were compared against a reference library of SARS-CoV-2-specific TCRs that had been generated with the MIRA antigen-specificity platform. Breadth was defined as the fraction of unique TCRs that were SARS-CoV-2-associated, and depth was defined as the fraction of total T cells that were SARS-CoV-2-associated. Each spike-specific TCR was assigned to its reactive spike region and to a CD4 or CD8 class using the MIRA data. Log10-transformed breadth and depth values were compared by one-way ANOVA with Sidak's multiple comparisons tests. TCRdb carries this immuneACCESS record with in-frame sequences only. Its versions omit some clonotypes, under half of them owing to an unresolved V gene in the studies checked, with the rest unexplained. V and J calls plus clone size are reproduced from that table; the DNA served to infer D and trimming. The sample table holds more than 100,000 clones, of which 88% were seen once. The top ten hold approximately 7% of the sample.

As concerns this clone: The antigen this receptor binds is unknown. No much larger clone exists at a distance of one base, and base qualities are not known.

The sequence was collected from an adult in good health. Sequencing used peripheral blood, obtained on day 0 of AZD1222 vaccination. The chain was built from TRBV12-3 or TRBV12-4 and TRBJ2-7; the D segment could be TRBD1, given 5 matching bases. The CDR3 corresponds to CASQGSSYEQYF. The DNA sequence is as follows: TGTGCCAGCCAGGGAAGCTCCTACGAGCAGTACTTC.